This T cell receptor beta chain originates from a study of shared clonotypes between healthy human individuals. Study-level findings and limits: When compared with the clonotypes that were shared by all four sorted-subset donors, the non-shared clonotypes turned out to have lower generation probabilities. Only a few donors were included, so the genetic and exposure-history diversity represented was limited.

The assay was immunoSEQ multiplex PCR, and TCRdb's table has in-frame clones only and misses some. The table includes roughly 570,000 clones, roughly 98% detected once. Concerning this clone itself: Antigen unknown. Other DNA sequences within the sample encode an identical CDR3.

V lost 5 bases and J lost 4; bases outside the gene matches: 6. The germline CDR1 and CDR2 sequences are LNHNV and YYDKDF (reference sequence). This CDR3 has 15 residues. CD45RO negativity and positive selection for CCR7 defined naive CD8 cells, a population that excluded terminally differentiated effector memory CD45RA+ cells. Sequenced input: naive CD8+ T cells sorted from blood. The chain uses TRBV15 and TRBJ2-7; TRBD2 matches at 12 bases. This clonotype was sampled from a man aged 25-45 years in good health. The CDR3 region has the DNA TGTGCCACCAGCGCCCGGACTAGCGGGATATACGAGCAGTACTTC. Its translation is CATSARTSGIYEQYF.